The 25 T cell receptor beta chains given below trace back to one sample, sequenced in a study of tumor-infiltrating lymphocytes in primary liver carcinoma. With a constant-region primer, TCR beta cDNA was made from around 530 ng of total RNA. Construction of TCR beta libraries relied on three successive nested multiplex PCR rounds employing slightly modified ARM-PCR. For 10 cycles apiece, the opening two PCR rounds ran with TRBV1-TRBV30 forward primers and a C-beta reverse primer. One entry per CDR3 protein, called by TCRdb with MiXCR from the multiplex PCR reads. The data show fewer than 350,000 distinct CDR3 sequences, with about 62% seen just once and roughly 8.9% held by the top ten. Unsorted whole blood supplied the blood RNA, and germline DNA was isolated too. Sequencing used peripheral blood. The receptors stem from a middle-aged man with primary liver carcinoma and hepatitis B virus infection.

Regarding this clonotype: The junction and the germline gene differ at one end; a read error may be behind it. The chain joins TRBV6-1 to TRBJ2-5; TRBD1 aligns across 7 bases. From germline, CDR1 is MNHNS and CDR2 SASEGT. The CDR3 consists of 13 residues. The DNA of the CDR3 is TGTGCCAGTACCCAACAGGGGAAGGAGACTCAGTACTTC. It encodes CASTQQGKETQYF.

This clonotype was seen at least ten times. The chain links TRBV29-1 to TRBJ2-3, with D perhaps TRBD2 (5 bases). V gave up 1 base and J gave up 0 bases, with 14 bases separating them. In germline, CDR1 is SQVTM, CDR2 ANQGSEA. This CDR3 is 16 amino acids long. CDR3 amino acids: CSVEVLSGTSTDTQYF. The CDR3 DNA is TGCAGCGTTGAAGTTCTGAGCGGTACGAGCACAGATACGCAGTATTTT.

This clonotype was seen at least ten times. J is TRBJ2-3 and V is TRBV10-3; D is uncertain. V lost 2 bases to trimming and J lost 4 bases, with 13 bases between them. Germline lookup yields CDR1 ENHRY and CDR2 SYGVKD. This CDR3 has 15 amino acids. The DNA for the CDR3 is TGTGCCATCAGTGAGGCCGTAGGTGTGGCAGATACGCAGTATTTT. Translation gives CAISEAVGVADTQYF.

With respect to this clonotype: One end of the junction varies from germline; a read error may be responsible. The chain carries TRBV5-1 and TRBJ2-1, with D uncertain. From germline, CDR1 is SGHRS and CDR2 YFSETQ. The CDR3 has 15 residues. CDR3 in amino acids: CASNSLPGLRDELFF. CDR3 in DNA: TGCGCCAGCAATTCCTTGCCGGGCCTAAGGGATGAGCTGTTCTTC.

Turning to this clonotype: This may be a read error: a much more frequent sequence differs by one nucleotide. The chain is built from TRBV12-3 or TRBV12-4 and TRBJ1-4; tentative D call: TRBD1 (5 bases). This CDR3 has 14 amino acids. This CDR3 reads CASSLGGVGEKLLF. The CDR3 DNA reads TGTGCCAGCAGTCTCGGGGGGGTTGGTGAAAAACTGCTTTTT.

CDR3 region: CASSFGNTQYF. In DNA, the CDR3 is TGTGCCAGCAGCTTCGGAAATACGCAGTATTTT. The chain has TRBV7-9 and TRBJ2-3; D unresolved. Germline assignment: CDR1 SEHNR and CDR2 FQNEAQ (reference sequence). The germline V and J ends were trimmed by 3 bases and 7 bases, with 5 bases remaining between them. This CDR3 has 11 amino acids.

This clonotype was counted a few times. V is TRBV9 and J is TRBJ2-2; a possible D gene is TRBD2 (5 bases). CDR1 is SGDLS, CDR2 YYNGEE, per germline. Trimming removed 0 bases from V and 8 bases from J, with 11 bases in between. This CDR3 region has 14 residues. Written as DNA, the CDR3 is TGTGCCAGCAGCGTAGTTGATCGGGGAGGGGAGCTGTTTTTT. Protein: CASSVVDRGGELFF.

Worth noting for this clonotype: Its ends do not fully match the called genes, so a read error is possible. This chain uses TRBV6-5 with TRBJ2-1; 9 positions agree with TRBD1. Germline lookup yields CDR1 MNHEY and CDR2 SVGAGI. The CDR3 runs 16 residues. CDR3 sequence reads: CASGPIRGQGRNEKFF. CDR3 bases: TGTGCCAGCGGACCGATTCGGGGACAGGGCAGGAATGAGAAGTTCTTC.

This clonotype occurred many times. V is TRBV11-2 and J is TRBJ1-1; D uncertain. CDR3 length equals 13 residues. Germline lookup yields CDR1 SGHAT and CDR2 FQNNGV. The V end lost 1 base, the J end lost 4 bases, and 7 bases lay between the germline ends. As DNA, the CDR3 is TGTGCCAGCAGCTTAGGCCTTGGCACTGAAGCTTTCTTT. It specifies CASSLGLGTEAFF. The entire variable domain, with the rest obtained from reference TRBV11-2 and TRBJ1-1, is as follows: EAGVAQSPRYKIIEKRQSVAFWCNPISGHATLYWYQQILGQGPKLLIQFQNNGVVDDSQLPKDRFSAERLKGVDSTLKIQPAKLEDSAVYLCASSLGLGTEAFFGQGTRLTVV.

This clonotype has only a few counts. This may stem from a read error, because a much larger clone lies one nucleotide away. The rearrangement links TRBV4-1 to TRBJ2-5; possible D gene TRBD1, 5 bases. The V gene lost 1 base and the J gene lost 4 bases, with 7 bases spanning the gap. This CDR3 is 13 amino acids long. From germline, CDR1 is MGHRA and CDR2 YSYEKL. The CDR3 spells CASSQVGVETQYF. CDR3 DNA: TGCGCCAGCAGCCAAGTAGGGGTAGAGACCCAGTACTTC.

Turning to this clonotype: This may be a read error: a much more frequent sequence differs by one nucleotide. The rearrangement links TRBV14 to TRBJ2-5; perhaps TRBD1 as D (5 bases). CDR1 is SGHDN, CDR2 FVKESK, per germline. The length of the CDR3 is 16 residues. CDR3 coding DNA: TGTGCCAGCAGCCAAGGGGGCTCAAGAGGCCAAGAGACCCGGTACTTC. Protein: CASSQGGSRGQETRYF. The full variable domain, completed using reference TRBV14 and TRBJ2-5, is EAGVTQFPSHSVIEKGQTVTLRCDPISGHDNLYWYRRVMGKEIKFLLHFVKESKQDESGMPNNRFLAERTGGTYSTLKVQPAELEDSGVYFCASSQGGSRGQETRYFGPGTRLLVL.

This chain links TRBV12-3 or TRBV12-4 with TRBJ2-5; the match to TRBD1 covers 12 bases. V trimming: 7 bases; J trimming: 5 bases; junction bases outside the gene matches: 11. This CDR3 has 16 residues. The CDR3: CASTLGTGGLRETQYF. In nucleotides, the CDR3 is TGTGCCAGCACTTTGGGGACAGGGGGCCTTAGGGAGACCCAGTACTTC.

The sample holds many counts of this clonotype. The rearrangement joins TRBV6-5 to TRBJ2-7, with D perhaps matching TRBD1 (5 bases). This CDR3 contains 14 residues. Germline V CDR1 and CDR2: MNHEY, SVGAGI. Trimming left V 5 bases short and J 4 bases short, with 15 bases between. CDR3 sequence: CASSLGRVGYEQYF. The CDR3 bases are TGTGCCAGCAGTCTGGGCAGGGTAGGTTACGAGCAGTACTTC.

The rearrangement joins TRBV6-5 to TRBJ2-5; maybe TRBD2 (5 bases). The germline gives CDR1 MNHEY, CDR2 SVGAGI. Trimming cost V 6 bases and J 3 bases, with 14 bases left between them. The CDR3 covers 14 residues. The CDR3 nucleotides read TGTGCCAGCAGGCCTAGCAGCATAGAAGAGACCCAGTACTTC. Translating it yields CASRPSSIEETQYF.

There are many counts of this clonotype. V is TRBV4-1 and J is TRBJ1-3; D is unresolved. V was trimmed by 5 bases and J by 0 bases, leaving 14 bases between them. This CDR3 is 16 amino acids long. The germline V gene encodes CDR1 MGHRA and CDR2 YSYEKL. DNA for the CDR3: TGCGCCAGCAGCTCCGCAGGTGCCAGCTCTGGAAACACCATATATTTT. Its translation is CASSSAGASSGNTIYF.

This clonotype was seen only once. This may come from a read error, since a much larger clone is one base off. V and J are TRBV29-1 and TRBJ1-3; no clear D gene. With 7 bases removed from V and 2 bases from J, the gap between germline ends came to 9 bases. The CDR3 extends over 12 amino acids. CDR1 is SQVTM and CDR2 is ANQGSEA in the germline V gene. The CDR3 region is CSAHSTGNTIYF. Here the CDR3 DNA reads TGCAGCGCCCACAGCACTGGAAACACCATATATTTT.

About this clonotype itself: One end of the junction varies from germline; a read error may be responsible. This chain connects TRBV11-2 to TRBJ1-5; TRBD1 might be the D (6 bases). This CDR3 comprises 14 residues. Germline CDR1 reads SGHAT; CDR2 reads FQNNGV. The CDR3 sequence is CASSVSGGNQHQHF. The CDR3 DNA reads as TGTGCCAGCAGCGTGAGCGGGGGCAATCAGCACCAGCATTTT.

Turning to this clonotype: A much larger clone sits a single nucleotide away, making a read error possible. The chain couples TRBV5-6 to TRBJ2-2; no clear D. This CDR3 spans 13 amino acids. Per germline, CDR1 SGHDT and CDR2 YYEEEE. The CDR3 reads CVSILTNTGELFF. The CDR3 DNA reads TGTGTCAGTATTTTGACGAACACCGGGGAGCTGTTTTTT.

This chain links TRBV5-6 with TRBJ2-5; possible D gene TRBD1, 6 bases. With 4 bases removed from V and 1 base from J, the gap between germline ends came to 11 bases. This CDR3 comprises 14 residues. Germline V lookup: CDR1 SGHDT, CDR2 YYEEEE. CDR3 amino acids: CASSIDRTQETQYF. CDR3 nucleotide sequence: TGTGCCAGCAGCATAGACAGGACCCAAGAGACCCAGTACTTC.

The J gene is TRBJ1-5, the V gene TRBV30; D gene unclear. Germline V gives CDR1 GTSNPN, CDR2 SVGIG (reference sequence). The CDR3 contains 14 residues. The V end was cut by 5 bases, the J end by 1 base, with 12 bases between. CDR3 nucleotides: TGTGCCTGGCAGCGGGAAAGCAGCAATCAGCCCCAGCATTTT. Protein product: CAWQRESSNQPQHF.

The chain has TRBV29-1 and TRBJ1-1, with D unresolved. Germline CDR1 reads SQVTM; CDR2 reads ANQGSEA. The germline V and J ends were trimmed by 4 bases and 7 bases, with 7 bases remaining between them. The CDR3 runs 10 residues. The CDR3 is CSVGHDEAFF. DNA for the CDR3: TGCAGCGTTGGACATGATGAAGCTTTCTTT. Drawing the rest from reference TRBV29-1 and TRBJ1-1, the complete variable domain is SAVISQKPSRDICQRGTSLTIQCQVDSQVTMMFWYRQQPGQSLTLIATANQGSEATYESGFVIDKFPISRPNLTFSTLTVSNMSPEDSSIYLCSVGHDEAFFGQGTRLTVV.

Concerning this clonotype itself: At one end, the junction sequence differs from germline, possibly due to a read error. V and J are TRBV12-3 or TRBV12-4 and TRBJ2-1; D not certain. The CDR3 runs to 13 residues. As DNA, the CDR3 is TGTGCCAGCAGAACCGACGGCTACAATGAGCAGTCCTTC. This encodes CASRTDGYNEQSF.

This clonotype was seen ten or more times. The CDR3 sequence: CASSFAGSPTDTQYF. In DNA form, the CDR3 reads TGCGCCAGCAGCTTTGCCGGGTCCCCCACAGATACGCAGTATTTT. This chain joins TRBV5-1 and TRBJ2-3; no clear D gene. The CDR3 loop spans 15 amino acids. Germline V gene lookup returns CDR1 SGHRS and CDR2 YFSETQ. Deletions cut 2 bases from V and 2 bases from J, with 12 bases between. Full variable domain (rest looked up from reference TRBV5-1 and TRBJ2-3): KAGVTQTPRYLIKTRGQQVTLSCSPISGHRSVSWYQQTPGQGLQFLFEYFSETQRNKGNFPGRFSGRQFSNSRSEMNVSTLELGDSALYLCASSFAGSPTDTQYFGPGTRLTVL.

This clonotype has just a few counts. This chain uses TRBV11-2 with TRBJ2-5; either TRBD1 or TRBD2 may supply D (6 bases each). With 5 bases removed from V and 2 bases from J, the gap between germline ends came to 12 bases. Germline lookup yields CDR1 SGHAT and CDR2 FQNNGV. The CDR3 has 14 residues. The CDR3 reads CASSRGGTQETQYF. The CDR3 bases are TGTGCCAGCAGCCGAGGCGGGACACAAGAGACCCAGTACTTC.

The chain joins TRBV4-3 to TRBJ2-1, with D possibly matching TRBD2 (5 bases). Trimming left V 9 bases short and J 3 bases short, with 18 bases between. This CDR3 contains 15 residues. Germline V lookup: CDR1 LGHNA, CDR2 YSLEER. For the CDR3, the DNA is TGCGCCAGTAGACAAGACTACCCTCTCTACAATGAGCAGTTCTTC. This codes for CASRQDYPLYNEQFF.